This TCR beta chain comes out of a study of blood T cell repertoires in COVID-19. Data came from immunoSEQ multiplex PCR; TCRdb stores just in-frame clones and leaves some out. The table records some 210,000 clones, roughly four fifths of them present only once. V was shortened by 5 bases and J by 3 bases, with 20 bases between the two germline ends. CDR1 and CDR2 (germline): SQVTM, ANQGSEA. The CDR3 totals 15 residues. The chain uses TRBV29-1 and TRBJ2-7; D perhaps matches TRBD1 (6 bases). Sequencing was done on a sample of PBMCs or T cells enriched from blood (not recorded which). The clonotype comes from a man aged 35 to 55 who had recovered from COVID-19. CDR3 sequence reads: CSVPPPDRNFYEQYF. The CDR3 nucleotides are TGCAGCGTTCCCCCCCCCGACAGGAACTTCTACGAGCAGTACTTC.